The entry below gives a single T cell receptor beta chain sequence along with its context. High-throughput TCR beta sequencing covered peripheral CD8+ and CD4+ T cells. Negative isolation was applied to CD8+ and CD4+ T cells, and FACS enrichment was applied to TEMRA cells. This specimen comes from a study of CD8 T cells in Susac syndrome. Germline V gene data show CDR1 as DFQATT and CDR2 as SNEGSKA (reference sequence). This CDR3 region has 15 residues. Trimming removed 5 bases from V and 5 bases from J; junction bases left unmatched: 12. An input of about 0.5 to 1 ug of RNA was subjected to reverse transcription using random hexamers. TCRdb re-analysed the immunoSEQ multiplex PCR reads in MiXCR, keeping a single row per CDR3 protein. Among some 150,000 distinct CDR3 sequences listed, around 94% were seen once.

The chain has TRBV20-1 and TRBJ2-7, with TRBD1 matching 10 bases. Input material: CD4+ T cells from PBMCs. The TCR comes from a human donor in good health. The chain's CDR3 is CSARGAGQGVNEQYF. The CDR3 region has the DNA TGCAGTGCTCGGGGGGCAGGACAGGGGGTAAACGAGCAGTACTTC.